The 10 T cell receptor beta chains below come from one sample, sequenced in a study of CD8 T cells in Susac syndrome. After extraction with the RNeasy kit, roughly 0.45 to 1 ug of the RNA was reverse transcribed using random hexamers. TCRdb recomputed calls from the immunoSEQ multiplex PCR reads with MiXCR, one row per CDR3 protein. The table has approximately 170,000 distinct CDR3 sequences, 92% seen once; the top ten hold 0.08%. The sample consisted of CD4+ T cells from PBMCs. These receptors all come from a human donor in good health.

This chain links TRBV20-1 with TRBJ2-3; maybe TRBD1 (5 bases). The CDR3 sequence is 14 residues long. Trimming removed 5 bases at V and 0 bases at J, with 12 bases between. Per the germline V gene, CDR1 is DFQATT and CDR2 is SNEGSKA (reference sequence). The CDR3 coding sequence is TGCAGTGCTCCGGACACCTCTAGCACAGATACGCAGTATTTT. It translates to CSAPDTSSTDTQYF.

The J gene is TRBJ2-5, the V gene TRBV20-1, with TRBD2 identical over 11 bases. The trim removed 2 bases at V and 4 bases at J, leaving 3 bases unmatched. Per germline, CDR1 DFQATT and CDR2 SNEGSKA (reference sequence). This CDR3 comprises 14 residues. The CDR3 DNA sequence: TGCAGTGCTAGACCACTAGCGGGGGTAGAGACCCAGTACTTC. As protein: CSARPLAGVETQYF.

The chain carries TRBV12-3 or TRBV12-4 and TRBJ1-6; D not certain. V was cut by 5 bases and J by 10 bases, with 9 bases left in between. The CDR3 extends over 12 amino acids. The CDR3: CASSNRASPLHF. CDR3 DNA sequence: TGTGCCAGCAGTAATAGGGCCTCACCCCTCCACTTT.

The chain has TRBV4-1 and TRBJ2-1; no clear D. The CDR3 has 11 amino acids. With 4 bases removed from V and 10 bases from J, the gap between germline ends came to 8 bases. From germline, CDR1 is MGHRA and CDR2 YSYEKL. In DNA form, the CDR3 reads TGCGCCAGCAGCCCCCCCGGCGAGCAGTTCTTC. Translation gives CASSPPGEQFF.

This rearrangement joins TRBV4-1 to TRBJ1-1; weak D call: TRBD1 (5 bases). The CDR3 is 16 residues long. CDR1 and CDR2 (germline): MGHRA, YSYEKL. V was pared by 0 bases and J by 1 base, with 12 bases between. The chain's CDR3 is CASSQDGAMGNTEAFF. CDR3 DNA: TGCGCCAGCAGCCAAGACGGGGCTATGGGGAACACTGAAGCTTTCTTT.

The rearrangement uses TRBV5-1 and TRBJ2-7; possibly TRBD2 for D (6 bases). V lost 0 bases and J lost 6, with 19 bases in between. Germline loops: CDR1 SGHRS, CDR2 YFSETQ. The CDR3 extends over 16 amino acids. The CDR3 is CASSLDLGGGYREQYF. CDR3 DNA: TGCGCCAGCAGCTTGGACCTCGGGGGTGGGTACCGCGAGCAGTACTTC.

The chain recombines TRBV10-3 with TRBJ2-6; 9 bases map to TRBD1. CDR3 size: 18 residues. Germline CDR1 is ENHRY and CDR2 is SYGVKD. V shed 0 bases, J shed 0 bases, and the junction held 3 bases outside the gene matches. This CDR3 is CAISESRTGDSGANVLTF. CDR3 DNA: TGTGCCATCAGTGAGTCGAGGACAGGGGACTCTGGGGCCAACGTCCTGACTTTC.

This clonotype showed up just once. The chain couples TRBV5-1 to TRBJ2-1, with D maybe TRBD1 (6 bases). CDR1 is SGHRS, CDR2 YFSETQ, per germline. The V end lost 4 bases, the J end lost 3 bases, and 17 bases lay between the germline ends. This CDR3 comprises 16 residues. CDR3 in amino acids: CASSPTGSSHYNEQFF. CDR3 DNA: TGCGCCAGCAGCCCCACAGGGTCCAGTCACTACAATGAGCAGTTCTTC.

This clonotype was seen a handful of times. The chain employs TRBV5-1 and TRBJ2-3; D could derive from TRBD1 or TRBD2 (5 bases each). There are 14 residues in the CDR3. The V gene's germline CDR1 is SGHRS and CDR2 YFSETQ. With 6 bases removed from V and 0 bases from J, the gap between germline ends came to 11 bases. As DNA, the CDR3 is TGCGCCAGCATGGTCGGGACCAGCACAGATACGCAGTATTTT. Protein sequence: CASMVGTSTDTQYF.

The chain carries TRBV3-1 and TRBJ2-1; no firm D call. Germline CDR1 reads LGHDT; CDR2 reads YNNKEL (reference sequence). CDR3 length equals 11 residues. V gave up 5 bases and J gave up 7 bases, with 6 bases separating them. CDR3: CASSEVNEQFF. The CDR3 nucleotides read TGTGCCAGCAGCGAGGTGAATGAGCAGTTCTTC.